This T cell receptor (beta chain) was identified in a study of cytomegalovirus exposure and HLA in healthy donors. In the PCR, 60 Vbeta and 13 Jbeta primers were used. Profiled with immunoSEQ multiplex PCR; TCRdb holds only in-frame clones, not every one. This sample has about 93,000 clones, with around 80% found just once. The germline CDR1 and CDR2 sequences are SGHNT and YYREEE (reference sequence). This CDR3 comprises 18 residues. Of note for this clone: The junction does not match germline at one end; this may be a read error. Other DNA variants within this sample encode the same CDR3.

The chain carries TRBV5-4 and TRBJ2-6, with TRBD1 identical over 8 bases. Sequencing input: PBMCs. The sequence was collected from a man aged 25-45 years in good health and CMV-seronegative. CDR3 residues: CASSSNGDRRSGANVLTF. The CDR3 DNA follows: TGTGCCAGCAGCTCGAATGGGGACAGGCGCTCTGGGGCCAACGTCCTGACCTTC.